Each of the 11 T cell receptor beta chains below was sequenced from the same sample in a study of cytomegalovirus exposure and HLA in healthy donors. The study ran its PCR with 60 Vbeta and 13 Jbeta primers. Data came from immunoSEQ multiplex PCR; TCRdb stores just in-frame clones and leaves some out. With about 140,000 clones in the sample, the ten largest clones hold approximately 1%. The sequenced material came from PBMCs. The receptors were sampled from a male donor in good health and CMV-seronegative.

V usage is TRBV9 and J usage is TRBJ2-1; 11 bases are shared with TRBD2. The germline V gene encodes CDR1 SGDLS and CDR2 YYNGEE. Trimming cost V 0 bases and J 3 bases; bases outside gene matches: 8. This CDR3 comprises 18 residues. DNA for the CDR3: TGTGCCAGCAGCGTAGCCAGTTCCGGGACTAGCGGCTACAATGAGCAGTTCTTC. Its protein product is CASSVASSGTSGYNEQFF.

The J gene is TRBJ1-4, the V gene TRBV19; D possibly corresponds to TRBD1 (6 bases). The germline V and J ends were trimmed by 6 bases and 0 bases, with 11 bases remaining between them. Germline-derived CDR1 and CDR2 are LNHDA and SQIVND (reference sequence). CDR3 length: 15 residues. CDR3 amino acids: CASRRDRPTNEKLFF. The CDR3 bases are TGTGCCAGTAGGAGAGACAGGCCAACTAATGAAAAACTGTTTTTT.

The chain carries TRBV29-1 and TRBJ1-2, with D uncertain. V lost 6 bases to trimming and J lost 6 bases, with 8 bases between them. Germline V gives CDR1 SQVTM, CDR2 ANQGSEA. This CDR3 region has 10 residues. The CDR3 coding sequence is TGCAGCGTGGTAACAGATGGCTACACCTTC. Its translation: CSVVTDGYTF.

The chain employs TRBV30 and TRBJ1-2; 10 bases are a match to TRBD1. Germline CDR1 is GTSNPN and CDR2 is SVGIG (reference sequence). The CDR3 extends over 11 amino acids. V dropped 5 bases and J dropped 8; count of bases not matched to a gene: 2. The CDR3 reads CAWGTGAGYTF. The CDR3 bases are TGTGCCTGGGGGACAGGGGCCGGCTACACCTTC.

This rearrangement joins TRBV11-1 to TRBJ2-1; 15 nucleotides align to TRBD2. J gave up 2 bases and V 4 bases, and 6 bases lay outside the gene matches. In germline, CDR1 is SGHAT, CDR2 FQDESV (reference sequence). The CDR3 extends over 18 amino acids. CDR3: CASSSQGLAGGAYNEQFF. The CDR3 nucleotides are TGTGCCAGCAGCTCCCAGGGACTAGCGGGAGGAGCCTACAATGAGCAGTTCTTC.

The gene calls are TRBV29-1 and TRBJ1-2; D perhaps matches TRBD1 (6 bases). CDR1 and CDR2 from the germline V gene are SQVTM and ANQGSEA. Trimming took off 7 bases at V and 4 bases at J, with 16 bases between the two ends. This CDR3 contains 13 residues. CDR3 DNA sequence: TGCAGCGCCGAGGGCAGGGGCACCTATGGCTACACCTTC. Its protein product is CSAEGRGTYGYTF.

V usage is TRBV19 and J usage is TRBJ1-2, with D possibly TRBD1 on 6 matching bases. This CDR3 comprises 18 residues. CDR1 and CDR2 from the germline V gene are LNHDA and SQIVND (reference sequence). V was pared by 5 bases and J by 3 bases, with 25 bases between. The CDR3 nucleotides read TGTGCCAGTAGTCCCTTAGGGGGTTCTATTCGCCGTGACTATGGCTACACCTTC. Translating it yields CASSPLGGSIRRDYGYTF.

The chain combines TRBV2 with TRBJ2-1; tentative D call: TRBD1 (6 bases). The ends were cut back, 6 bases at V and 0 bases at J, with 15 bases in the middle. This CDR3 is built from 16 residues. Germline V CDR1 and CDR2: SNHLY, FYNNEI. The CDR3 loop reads CASSPPDSLSYNEQFF. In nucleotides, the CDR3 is TGTGCCAGCAGCCCACCGGACAGCCTCTCCTACAATGAGCAGTTCTTC.

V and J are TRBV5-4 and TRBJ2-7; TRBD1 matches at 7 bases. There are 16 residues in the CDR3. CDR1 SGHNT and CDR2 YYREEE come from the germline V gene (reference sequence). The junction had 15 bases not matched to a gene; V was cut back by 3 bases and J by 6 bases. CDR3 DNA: TGTGCCAGCAGCTCCGGGACAGTATACCCCCTGAGCGAGCAGTACTTC. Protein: CASSSGTVYPLSEQYF.

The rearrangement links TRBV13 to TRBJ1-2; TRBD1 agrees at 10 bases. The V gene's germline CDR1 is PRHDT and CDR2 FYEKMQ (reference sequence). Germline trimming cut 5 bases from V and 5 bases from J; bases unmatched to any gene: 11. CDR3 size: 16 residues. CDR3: CASSLAPGQGMYGYTF. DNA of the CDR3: TGTGCCAGCAGCCTAGCCCCGGGACAGGGGATGTATGGCTACACCTTC.

CDR3 nucleotide sequence: TGTGCCAGCAGTCAGGGGGCGAATTACGAGCAGTACTTC. It is translated as CASSQGANYEQYF. The chain couples TRBV25-1 to TRBJ2-7, with 8 bases that match TRBD1. With V trimmed by 5 bases and J by 4 bases, 4 bases remained unmatched. CDR3 size: 13 residues. Germline V gene lookup returns CDR1 MGHDK and CDR2 SYGVNS.